This is a list of T cell receptor beta chains from one sample in a study of vaccination and CD4 T cells after COVID-19. No antigen has been identified for these receptors. TCRdb recomputed calls from the PCR reads with MiXCR, one row per CDR3 protein. This table holds fewer than 10,000 distinct CDR3 sequences, just under 50% found once. The source material was CD4+ T cells from blood, cultured in vitro. Source of these receptors: a human donor who had recovered from COVID-19. Both conserved end residues are part of each CDR3. A D gene is named only where the DNA matches it firmly. For some rows the clone size is stated as once, few or many, or as a class when expanded; others skip it.

j_call | v_call | d_call | clone_size | cdr3_aa | cdr3_nt
TRBJ1-2 | TRBV14 | NA | NA | CASSHPDHRVLNYGYTF | TGTGCCAGCAGCCATCCCGATCACAGGGTTTTAAACTATGGCTACACCTTC
TRBJ2-7 | TRBV7-6 | NA | NA | CASSFGRWERYEQYF | TGTGCCAGCAGCTTTGGGCGGTGGGAGAGGTACGAGCAGTACTTC
TRBJ2-3 | TRBV7-2 | NA | NA | CASSLGRTGDTQYF | TGTGCCAGCAGCTTAGGACGGACGGGAGATACGCAGTATTTT
TRBJ1-5 | TRBV6-1 | TRBD1 | NA | CASSPETGHNNQPQHF | TGTGCCAGCAGCCCCGAGACAGGGCATAATAATCAGCCCCAGCATTTT
TRBJ2-7 | TRBV6-1 | TRBD2 | NA | CASSRTRSEQYF | TGTGCCAGCAGCCGGACTAGGAGCGAGCAGTACTTC
TRBJ2-7 | TRBV5-4 | TRBD2 | NA | CASSPRTSGGTDSYEQYF | TGTGCCAGCAGTCCCCGGACTAGCGGGGGCACGGATTCCTACGAGCAGTACTTC
TRBJ2-1 | TRBV19 | NA | few | CASSMVGNEQFF | TGTGCCAGTAGTATGGTGGGAAATGAGCAGTTCTTC
TRBJ1-6 | TRBV21-1 | NA | few | CASSKGTENSPLHF | TGTGCCAGCAGCAAAGGGACCGAGAATTCACCCCTCCACTTT
TRBJ1-1 | TRBV20-1 | NA | NA | CSARVVGTMNTEAFF | TGCAGTGCTAGAGTGGTGGGGACGATGAACACTGAAGCTTTCTTT
TRBJ1-6 | TRBV5-4 | NA | medium-sized | CASSLSAATNSPLHF | TGTGCCAGCAGCTTGTCCGCAGCAACTAATTCACCCCTCCACTTT
TRBJ2-5 | TRBV6-1 | TRBD1 | NA | CASRTGTGGGETQYF | TGTGCCAGCAGAACCGGGACAGGGGGCGGCGAGACCCAGTACTTC
TRBJ2-3 | TRBV20-1 | NA | large | CSASTAGEARTDTQYF | TGCAGTGCTAGTACGGCCGGGGAGGCCCGCACAGATACGCAGTATTTT
TRBJ1-5 | TRBV7-2 | NA | large | CASSLRGNQPQHF | TGTGCCAGCAGCTTACGTGGCAATCAGCCCCAGCATTTT
TRBJ2-1 | TRBV6-4 | NA | NA | CASSDSGLPGNEQFF | TGTGCCAGCAGTGACTCGGGGCTACCTGGGAATGAGCAGTTCTTC
TRBJ2-4 | TRBV20-1 | NA | NA | CSASAPRRGEIAKNIQYF | TGCAGTGCTAGCGCCCCGCGGCGGGGAGAAATAGCCAAAAACATTCAGTACTTC
TRBJ2-7 | TRBV28 | TRBD2 | NA | CASRLDIAGGPYEQYF | TGTGCCAGCAGACTAGATATAGCGGGAGGCCCCTACGAGCAGTACTTC
TRBJ2-2 | TRBV6-1 | NA | NA | CASRGTPNTGELFF | TGTGCCAGCAGGGGCACCCCGAACACCGGGGAGCTGTTTTTT
TRBJ1-1 | TRBV12-3/TRBV12-4 | NA | NA | CASSLEGLANTEAFF | TGTGCCAGCAGTTTAGAGGGGTTGGCGAACACTGAAGCTTTCTTT
TRBJ2-7 | TRBV9 | TRBD2 | NA | CASSAQGEFLGRYEQYF | TGTGCCAGCAGCGCGCAAGGGGAATTCCTCGGGAGGTACGAGCAGTACTTC
TRBJ2-2 | TRBV7-6 | NA | NA | CASSLGTETNTGELFF | TGTGCCAGCAGCTTAGGGACCGAGACGAACACCGGGGAGCTGTTTTTC
TRBJ2-6 | TRBV20-1 | NA | few | CSARVDGANVLTF | TGCAGTGCTAGAGTGGATGGGGCCAACGTCCTGACTTTC
TRBJ2-1 | TRBV2 | TRBD1 | few | CASGPGQGRNEQFF | TGTGCCAGCGGCCCGGGACAGGGTCGGAATGAGCAGTTCTTC
TRBJ2-1 | TRBV28 | NA | few | CASGTSYRYNEQFF | TGTGCCAGCGGAACATCCTACCGGTACAATGAGCAGTTCTTC
TRBJ2-1 | TRBV12-3/TRBV12-4 | TRBD2 | NA | CASRSTSGGAYEQFF | TGTGCCAGCAGATCGACTAGCGGGGGGGCTTATGAGCAGTTCTTC
TRBJ2-1 | TRBV7-9 | TRBD2 | NA | CASSPGTSGSMNGQFF | TGTGCCAGCAGCCCCGGGACTAGCGGGAGTATGAATGGGCAGTTCTTC
TRBJ1-6 | TRBV20-1 | NA | few | CSANTIGANSPLHF | TGCAGTGCTAATACGATAGGGGCTAATTCACCCCTCCACTTT
TRBJ1-2 | TRBV20-1 | NA | NA | CSARDKRNYGYTF | TGCAGTGCTAGAGATAAGAGGAACTATGGCTACACCTTC
TRBJ1-1 | TRBV29-1 | TRBD1 | once | CSVAPPGGFFTEAFF | TGCAGCGTTGCCCCTCCAGGGGGCTTTTTTACTGAAGCTTTCTTT
TRBJ2-3 | TRBV20-1 | TRBD2 | NA | CSARGLAGGFTDTQYF | TGCAGTGCTAGGGGACTAGCGGGGGGATTCACAGATACGCAGTATTTT
TRBJ1-2 | TRBV6-1 | TRBD1 | few | CASSVHRGQEGYTF | TGTGCCAGCAGTGTTCACAGGGGGCAGGAGGGCTACACCTTC
TRBJ2-7 | TRBV6-5 | TRBD2 | NA | CASSYGLAGGEQYF | TGTGCCAGCAGTTACGGACTAGCGGGAGGGGAGCAGTACTTC
TRBJ2-7 | TRBV12-3/TRBV12-4 | NA | NA | CASSFGTLVF | TGTGCCAGCAGTTTCGGGACACTTGTATTC
TRBJ1-2 | TRBV6-1 | NA | NA | CASSKNYGYTF | TGTGCCAGCTCTAAGAACTATGGCTACACCTTC
TRBJ2-7 | TRBV20-1 | NA | NA | CSAREPSYEQYF | TGCAGTGCTAGAGAGCCGTCCTACGAGCAGTACTTC
TRBJ1-1 | TRBV7-2 | NA | NA | CASTRVLAGWAFF | TGTGCCAGCACCCGAGTCTTGGCAGGTTGGGCTTTCTTT
TRBJ2-6 | TRBV11-3 | TRBD1 | NA | CASSPGQGRDSGANVLTF | TGTGCCAGCAGCCCCGGACAGGGAAGAGATTCTGGGGCCAACGTCCTGACTTTC
TRBJ1-2 | TRBV20-1 | NA | few | CSASRGRDYGYTF | TGCAGTGCTAGCAGGGGTAGAGACTATGGCTACACCTTC
TRBJ1-5 | TRBV28 | TRBD1 | NA | CASRGSGTGNQPQHF | TGTGCCAGCAGGGGATCCGGGACAGGCAATCAGCCCCAGCATTTT
TRBJ1-2 | TRBV7-2 | NA | few | CASSIDSAGDGYTF | TGTGCCAGCAGCATCGACAGTGCGGGAGATGGCTACACCTTC
TRBJ2-2 | TRBV2 | TRBD1 | NA | CASSSETIDRGGLFF | TGTGCCAGCAGTTCAGAAACAATTGACAGGGGGGGGCTGTTTTTT
TRBJ2-2 | TRBV6-1 | NA | NA | CASRPPLGGTGELFF | TGTGCCAGCAGGCCTCCACTGGGCGGCACCGGGGAGCTGTTTTTT
TRBJ1-6 | TRBV7-8 | NA | few | CASSLDSSYNSPLHF | TGTGCCAGCAGCTTGGACAGCTCCTATAATTCACCCCTCCACTTT
TRBJ2-2 | TRBV5-1 | NA | NA | CASSSKPTGSGELFF | TGCGCCAGCAGCTCTAAACCGACAGGTTCGGGGGAGCTGTTTTTT
TRBJ1-2 | TRBV9 | NA | NA | CASSVADTGNYGYTF | TGTGCCAGCAGCGTAGCCGACACAGGAAACTATGGCTACACCTTC
TRBJ2-7 | TRBV23-1 | NA | NA | CASSQAPPGEQYF | TGCGCCAGCAGTCAGGCTCCTCCGGGGGAGCAGTACTTC
TRBJ1-1 | TRBV27 | TRBD1 | NA | CASSFKRGRDTEAFF | TGTGCCAGCAGTTTCAAGAGGGGGCGGGACACTGAAGCTTTCTTT
TRBJ2-5 | TRBV4-1 | NA | NA | CASRTRDNQETQYF | TGCGCCAGCAGGACTCGGGACAACCAAGAGACCCAGTACTTC
TRBJ1-1 | TRBV20-1 | TRBD1 | NA | CSAPQGTGGTEAFF | TGCAGTGCTCCACAGGGGACAGGGGGCACTGAAGCTTTCTTT